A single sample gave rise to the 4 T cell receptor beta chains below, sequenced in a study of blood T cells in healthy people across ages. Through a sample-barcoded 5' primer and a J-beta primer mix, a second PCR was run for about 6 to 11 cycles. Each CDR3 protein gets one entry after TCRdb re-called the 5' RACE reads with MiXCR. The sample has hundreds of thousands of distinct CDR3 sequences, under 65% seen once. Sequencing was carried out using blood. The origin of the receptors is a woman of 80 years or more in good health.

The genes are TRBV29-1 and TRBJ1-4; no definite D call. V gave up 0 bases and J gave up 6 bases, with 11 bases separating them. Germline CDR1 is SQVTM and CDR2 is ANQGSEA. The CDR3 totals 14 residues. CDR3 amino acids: CSVEEVGQDEKLFF. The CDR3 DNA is TGCAGCGTTGAAGAGGTCGGGCAGGATGAAAAACTGTTTTTT.

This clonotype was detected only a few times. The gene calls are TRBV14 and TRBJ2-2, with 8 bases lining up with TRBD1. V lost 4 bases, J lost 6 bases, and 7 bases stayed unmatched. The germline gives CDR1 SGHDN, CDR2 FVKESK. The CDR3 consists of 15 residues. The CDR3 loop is CASSRWTGSAGELFF. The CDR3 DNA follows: TGTGCCAGCAGCCGCTGGACAGGGTCGGCCGGGGAGCTGTTTTTT.

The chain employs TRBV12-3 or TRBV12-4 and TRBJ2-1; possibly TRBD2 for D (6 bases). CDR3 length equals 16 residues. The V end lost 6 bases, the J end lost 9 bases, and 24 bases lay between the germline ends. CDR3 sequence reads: CASSLGGRRGSGEQFF. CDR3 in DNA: TGTGCCAGCAGCCTCGGGGGAAGACGGGGAAGCGGTGAGCAGTTCTTC.

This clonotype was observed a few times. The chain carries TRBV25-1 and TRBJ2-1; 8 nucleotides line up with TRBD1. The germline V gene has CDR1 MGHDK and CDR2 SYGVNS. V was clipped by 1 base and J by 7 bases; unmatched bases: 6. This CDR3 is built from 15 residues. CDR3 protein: CASSEFRQGRNEQFF. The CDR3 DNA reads TGTGCCAGCAGTGAATTTAGACAGGGGAGGAATGAGCAGTTCTTC.